This note documents a single T cell receptor (beta chain) sequence. Its antigen remains unknown. Both 60 Vbeta primers and 13 Jbeta primers went into the PCR. The protocol was immunoSEQ multiplex PCR, while the TCRdb copy is restricted to in-frame clones and leaves out a portion. The sample carries about 150,000 clones, about four fifths recorded once. This sample was taken from a study of cytomegalovirus exposure and HLA in healthy donors. Study results and caveats: An apparent linkage of common viral pathogens to several of the most significant clusters emerged in a later analysis. In a later analysis, HLA-associated TCR beta chains were more clonally expanded than equally common others.

The source is a man aged 30 to 45 in good health and CMV-seropositive. Sequenced material: PBMCs.

CDR3 in amino acids: CATSRPGENTEAFF. CDR3 in DNA: TGTGCCACCAGCAGGCCCGGGGAGAACACTGAAGCTTTCTTT. The chain carries TRBV15 and TRBJ1-1; no clear D. Trimming pared 3 bases from V and 1 base from J, leaving 9 bases between. The CDR3 consists of 14 residues. Germline values: CDR1 LNHNV, CDR2 YYDKDF (reference sequence).